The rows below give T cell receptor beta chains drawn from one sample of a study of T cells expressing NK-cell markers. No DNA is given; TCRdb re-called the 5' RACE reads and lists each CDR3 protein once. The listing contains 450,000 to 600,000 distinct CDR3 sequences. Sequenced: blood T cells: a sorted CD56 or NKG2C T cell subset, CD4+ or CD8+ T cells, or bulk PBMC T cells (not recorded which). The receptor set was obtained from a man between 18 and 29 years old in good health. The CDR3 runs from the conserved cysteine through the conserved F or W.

CASGLIADDEAFF TRBJ1-1 TRBV12-5
CASSPRLADGADTQYF TRBJ2-3 TRBV5-1
CSVSRVMNTEAFF TRBJ1-1 TRBV29-1
CSASPPGLGGKGWSYNEQFF TRBJ2-1 TRBV20-1
CASSFSSGRTEQYF TRBJ2-7 TRBV11-2
CASSKPQGELFF TRBJ1-4 TRBV25-1
CASSQETGLTYNEQFF TRBJ2-1 TRBV4-3
CASSPSRGRGPDTQYF TRBJ2-3 TRBV7-2
CASSLGDHRLREPQHF TRBJ1-5 TRBV12-3/TRBV12-4
CASTGSHSYEQYF TRBJ2-7 TRBV7-9
CATSRAELSGELFF TRBJ2-2 TRBV15
CASSHPYDRSFMQTQYF TRBJ2-5 TRBV6-9
CASSSKGQGPTGELFF TRBJ2-2 TRBV27
CASSPRGRLFSGNTIYF TRBJ1-3 TRBV18
CASSLAPDTQYF TRBJ2-3 TRBV12-3/TRBV12-4
CASGPHNQPQHF TRBJ1-5 TRBV6-5
CASSRDSSTGYTF TRBJ1-2 TRBV7-9
CASSQPNSGELFF TRBJ2-2 TRBV3-1
CSARFRTVQTEAFF TRBJ1-1 TRBV20-1
CASSLRQGARNEQFF TRBJ2-1 TRBV12-3/TRBV12-4
CAISATLGGGETQYF TRBJ2-5 TRBV10-3
CASSPGEGDTQYF TRBJ2-3 TRBV6-6
CASSQVGNIQYF TRBJ2-4 TRBV4-3
CASNNGDSYNEQFF TRBJ2-1 TRBV4-3
CASSLGFVDPQPQHF TRBJ1-5 TRBV12-3/TRBV12-4
CSVTGRTSYNEQFF TRBJ2-1 TRBV29-1